The clone carrying this T cell receptor (beta chain) occurred a few times. This CDR3 is 16 amino acids long. V shed 4 bases, J shed 4 bases, and the junction held 12 bases outside the gene matches. Per germline, CDR1 GTSNPN and CDR2 SVGIG (reference sequence). The data stem from a study of blood T cell repertoires in COVID-19. About the study: Whether acute or convalescent, the COVID-19 samples came from the United States, Italy and Spain. Nucleic acid was either cDNA or gDNA, and it came from T cells, B-cell-depleted T cells, or PBMCs.

Methods used by the authors: Estimated nucleated cell counts came from reference gene primer amplification. Here immunoSEQ multiplex PCR was the method, and the copy in TCRdb shows in-frame clones only, minus some. D and trimming come from the DNA, and the V and J calls and clone size come from that table. The profile shows about 240,000 clones, approximately 83% of them singletons. The rearrangement links TRBV30 to TRBJ1-2; 10 nucleotides agree with TRBD1. Input material: peripheral blood. This TCR was sampled from a woman of 80 years or more with acute or convalescent COVID-19. CDR3 in DNA: TGTGCCTGGAAGGGACAGGGGCCCCAAGGGGCCTATGGCTACACCTTC. Protein sequence: CAWKGQGPQGAYGYTF. The full variable domain, with the rest looked up from reference TRBV30 and TRBJ1-2, is SQTIHQWPATLVQPVGSPLSLECTVEGTSNPNLYWYRQAAGRGLQLLFYSVGIGQISSEVPQNLSASRPQDRQFILSSKKLLLSDSGFYLCAWKGQGPQGAYGYTFGSGTRLTVV.